This T cell receptor beta chain is drawn from a study of PD-L1 blockade in urothelial cancer. On the study more broadly: Patients commenced atezolizumab around 2014, and it was given at 1,200 mg intravenously every 3 weeks. Males with urothelial cancer arising in the bladder constituted about 90% of the roughly 29 patients. Prior chemotherapy regimens per patient numbered 0 to 3.

The table came from immunoSEQ multiplex PCR; TCRdb's copy has only in-frame clones and leaves some out. Altogether about 80,000 clones are present, about 85% being singletons, with the ten largest covering around 5.3%. V lost 0 bases and J lost 9; bases outside the gene matches: 13. The germline CDR1 and CDR2 sequences are LGHNA and YSLEER. This CDR3 comprises 18 residues. The genes are TRBV4-3 and TRBJ2-1; 11 positions match TRBD1. The sequenced sample was PBMCs, obtained around atezolizumab (anti-PD-L1) treatment. The TCR comes from a woman aged 70-85 years with urothelial cancer. The CDR3, as DNA: TGCGCCAGCAGCCAAGATCTTCGCCGGCGGACAGGGGGCGGTGAGCAGTTCTTC. The encoded protein is CASSQDLRRRTGGGEQFF.